This T cell receptor beta chain emerged from a study of T cells in Graves' hyperthyroidism and ophthalmopathy. What was amplified from RNA transcripts were TCR beta CDR3 regions. A set of HTBI primers served as the primers for a first-round RT-PCR of the TCR CDR3. MiXCR was run by TCRdb on the multiplex PCR reads, yielding one entry per CDR3 protein. The top ten hold roughly 8.2% of the sample, which has 560,000 or so distinct CDR3 sequences, around 45% seen once. The sequence came from a woman in her late teens or twenties with Graves' hyperthyroidism. Sequenced material: peripheral blood or thyroid tissue (not recorded which).

The CDR3 region has the DNA TGCAGTGCACCGAGCGGGACAGGTAGCTCCTACGAGCAGTACTTC. Encoded protein: CSAPSGTGSSYEQYF. The J gene is TRBJ2-7, the V gene TRBV20-1; D may be TRBD1 (8 bases). Trimming pared 6 bases from V and 0 bases from J, leaving 18 bases between. Germline CDR1 reads DFQATT; CDR2 reads SNEGSKA (reference sequence). This CDR3 is 15 amino acids long.